Listed below are T cell receptor beta chains from one sample, sequenced in a study of OX40 agonist ivuxolimab in advanced cancers. Some clones are missing from TCRdb's copy, which holds only in-frame ones; the method was immunoSEQ multiplex PCR. Of some 80,000 clones in the sample, around nine tenths were seen once. The source was CD4+ or CD8+ T cells sorted from blood, collected in a trial of the OX40 agonist ivuxolimab. Every receptor here comes from an adult with an advanced solid tumor such as melanoma, head and neck, liver or kidney cancer. Each CDR3 is given with its conserved first and last residue. D genes are given only for firm matches. The size entry is marked missing in some rows and otherwise reads once, few, many or a size class.

V gene: TRBV11-3; D gene: TRBD1; J gene: TRBJ2-3; clone size: .; CDR3 protein: CASSLQGAGDTQYF; CDR3 DNA: TGTGCCAGCAGCTTACAGGGGGCAGGGGATACGCAGTATTTT
V gene: TRBV27; D gene: .; J gene: TRBJ1-5; clone size: .; CDR3 protein: CASSSGGSNQPQHF; CDR3 DNA: TGTGCCAGCAGTTCGGGAGGGAGCAATCAGCCCCAGCATTTT
V gene: TRBV10-1; D gene: .; J gene: TRBJ1-3; clone size: .; CDR3 protein: CASSENLGSGNTIYF; CDR3 DNA: TGCGCCAGCAGTGAGAATCTAGGCTCTGGAAACACCATATATTTT
V gene: TRBV7-9; D gene: .; J gene: TRBJ1-3; clone size: .; CDR3 protein: CASTRIRGISGNTIYF; CDR3 DNA: TGTGCCAGCACCCGAATAAGGGGTATATCTGGAAACACCATATATTTT
V gene: TRBV30; D gene: TRBD2; J gene: TRBJ2-5; clone size: .; CDR3 protein: CAWTSGGPKAQYF; CDR3 DNA: TGTGCCTGGACTAGCGGGGGCCCTAAGGCCCAGTACTTC
V gene: TRBV5-1; D gene: .; J gene: TRBJ1-2; clone size: once; CDR3 protein: CASSLALGANYGYTF; CDR3 DNA: TGCGCCAGCAGCTTGGCCTTGGGGGCTAACTATGGCTACACCTTC
V gene: TRBV10-3; D gene: TRBD1; J gene: TRBJ2-7; clone size: .; CDR3 protein: CATHPGTESYEQYF; CDR3 DNA: TGTGCCACGCACCCCGGGACAGAGTCCTACGAGCAGTACTTC
V gene: TRBV27; D gene: TRBD1; J gene: TRBJ1-5; clone size: .; CDR3 protein: CASSLSGQVYSNQPQHF; CDR3 DNA: TGTGCCAGCAGTTTATCGGGACAGGTTTATAGCAATCAGCCCCAGCATTTT
V gene: TRBV10-1; D gene: .; J gene: TRBJ1-5; clone size: .; CDR3 protein: CASNSQGGLPNQPQHF; CDR3 DNA: TGCGCCAGCAACTCCCAGGGTGGGCTACCCAATCAGCCCCAGCATTTT
V gene: TRBV12-5; D gene: .; J gene: TRBJ2-3; clone size: once; CDR3 protein: CASAGLGDTQYF; CDR3 DNA: TGTGCTAGTGCCGGCCTAGGGGATACGCAGTATTTT
V gene: TRBV5-1; D gene: .; J gene: TRBJ2-1; clone size: .; CDR3 protein: CASSLGGAYNEQFF; CDR3 DNA: TGCGCCAGCAGCCTGGGTGGGGCCTACAATGAGCAGTTCTTC
V gene: TRBV6-5; D gene: TRBD2; J gene: TRBJ2-2; clone size: once; CDR3 protein: CASCSMASGNTGELFF; CDR3 DNA: TGTGCCAGCTGTTCCATGGCTAGCGGGAACACCGGGGAGCTGTTTTTT
V gene: TRBV19; D gene: .; J gene: TRBJ1-5; clone size: once; CDR3 protein: CASSKPQLKGQPQHF; CDR3 DNA: TGTGCCAGTAGCAAACCCCAACTAAAGGGACAGCCCCAGCATTTT
V gene: TRBV5-1; D gene: .; J gene: TRBJ1-2; clone size: .; CDR3 protein: CASSLEARYGYTF; CDR3 DNA: TGCGCCAGCAGCTTGGAGGCCCGCTATGGCTACACCTTC
V gene: TRBV27; D gene: .; J gene: TRBJ1-3; clone size: .; CDR3 protein: CASSTGSGNTIYF; CDR3 DNA: TGTGCCAGCAGTACAGGTTCTGGAAACACCATATATTTT
V gene: TRBV10-2; D gene: TRBD2; J gene: TRBJ2-1; clone size: .; CDR3 protein: CASRRELAGGKNEQFF; CDR3 DNA: TGCGCCAGCAGACGCGAACTAGCGGGAGGGAAAAATGAGCAGTTCTTC
V gene: TRBV25-1; D gene: .; J gene: TRBJ1-1; clone size: .; CDR3 protein: CATKAQGVMNTEAFF; CDR3 DNA: TGTGCCACCAAGGCACAGGGCGTGATGAACACTGAAGCTTTCTTT
V gene: TRBV4-2; D gene: .; J gene: TRBJ2-4; clone size: .; CDR3 protein: CASSPEFQDKNIQYF; CDR3 DNA: TGTGCCAGCAGCCCCGAGTTCCAGGACAAAAACATTCAGTACTTC
V gene: TRBV2; D gene: .; J gene: TRBJ1-1; clone size: .; CDR3 protein: CASSEQGTEAFF; CDR3 DNA: TGTGCCAGCAGTGAACAGGGGACTGAAGCTTTCTTT
V gene: TRBV7-2; D gene: TRBD1; J gene: TRBJ2-1; clone size: few; CDR3 protein: CASSFRQGSYNEQFF; CDR3 DNA: TGTGCCAGCAGCTTTAGACAGGGCTCCTACAATGAGCAGTTCTTC
V gene: TRBV9; D gene: TRBD1; J gene: TRBJ2-1; clone size: .; CDR3 protein: CASSVGQGMGFNEQFF; CDR3 DNA: TGTGCCAGCAGCGTAGGACAGGGGATGGGGTTCAATGAGCAGTTCTTC
V gene: TRBV18; D gene: TRBD2; J gene: TRBJ2-7; clone size: .; CDR3 protein: CASSDSGRAYEQYF; CDR3 DNA: TGTGCCAGCTCAGATAGCGGGAGGGCCTACGAGCAGTACTTC
V gene: TRBV19; D gene: TRBD1; J gene: TRBJ2-6; clone size: .; CDR3 protein: CATNTGTGLSGANVLTF; CDR3 DNA: TGTGCCACCAATACCGGGACAGGCCTCTCTGGGGCCAACGTCCTGACTTTC
V gene: TRBV7-9; D gene: .; J gene: TRBJ2-2; clone size: .; CDR3 protein: CASNPGRLPGELFF; CDR3 DNA: TGTGCCAGCAACCCGGGACGCCTCCCCGGGGAGCTGTTTTTT
V gene: TRBV7-2; D gene: .; J gene: TRBJ1-1; clone size: .; CDR3 protein: CASIRSAGDTEAFF; CDR3 DNA: TGTGCCAGCATAAGAAGCGCAGGGGACACTGAAGCTTTCTTT
V gene: TRBV4-1; D gene: .; J gene: TRBJ2-7; clone size: .; CDR3 protein: CASSARSALGYEQYF; CDR3 DNA: TGCGCCAGCAGCGCACGAAGTGCTTTGGGGTACGAGCAGTACTTC
V gene: TRBV27; D gene: TRBD2; J gene: TRBJ2-7; clone size: .; CDR3 protein: CASSLMSGSIYEQYF; CDR3 DNA: TGTGCCAGCAGTTTGATGAGCGGGAGTATCTACGAGCAGTACTTC
V gene: TRBV19; D gene: TRBD2; J gene: TRBJ2-7; clone size: .; CDR3 protein: CATGGSSYEQYF; CDR3 DNA: TGTGCTACAGGCGGGAGCTCGTACGAGCAGTACTTC
V gene: TRBV11-2; D gene: .; J gene: TRBJ1-1; clone size: .; CDR3 protein: CASSLAASMNTEAFF; CDR3 DNA: TGTGCCAGCAGCTTAGCCGCCTCCATGAACACTGAAGCTTTCTTT
V gene: TRBV9; D gene: .; J gene: TRBJ2-7; clone size: .; CDR3 protein: CASSVTGLGYEQYF; CDR3 DNA: TGTGCCAGCAGCGTAACAGGCCTTGGTTACGAGCAGTACTTC
V gene: TRBV7-9; D gene: .; J gene: TRBJ2-3; clone size: .; CDR3 protein: CASSLGIGRLRTDTQYF; CDR3 DNA: TGTGCCAGCAGCCTAGGTATTGGCAGACTTCGCACAGATACGCAGTATTTT
V gene: TRBV2; D gene: TRBD2; J gene: TRBJ2-7; clone size: .; CDR3 protein: CASRKTSGTASYEQYF; CDR3 DNA: TGTGCCAGCAGGAAGACTAGCGGGACCGCCTCCTACGAGCAGTACTTC
V gene: TRBV10-3; D gene: TRBD1; J gene: TRBJ2-7; clone size: .; CDR3 protein: CAISSGTGGLGVYEQYF; CDR3 DNA: TGTGCCATCAGTTCCGGGACAGGGGGCCTTGGGGTGTACGAGCAGTACTTC
V gene: TRBV6-5; D gene: .; J gene: TRBJ2-6; clone size: .; CDR3 protein: CASSPWGGANVLTF; CDR3 DNA: TGTGCCAGCAGCCCGTGGGGAGGGGCCAACGTCCTGACTTTC
V gene: TRBV10-3; D gene: .; J gene: TRBJ2-1; clone size: .; CDR3 protein: CAIRDSRGDTHEQFF; CDR3 DNA: TGTGCCATCAGGGACTCTAGGGGAGATACGCATGAGCAGTTCTTC
V gene: TRBV6-5; D gene: TRBD1; J gene: TRBJ2-3; clone size: .; CDR3 protein: CASKKDRGSTDTQYF; CDR3 DNA: TGTGCCAGCAAGAAGGACAGGGGAAGCACAGATACGCAGTATTTT
V gene: TRBV5-4; D gene: TRBD2; J gene: TRBJ2-7; clone size: .; CDR3 protein: CASSPGGAGGSYEQYF; CDR3 DNA: TGTGCCAGCAGCCCCGGTGGGGCCGGCGGGAGCTACGAGCAGTACTTC
V gene: TRBV27; D gene: TRBD1; J gene: TRBJ2-7; clone size: .; CDR3 protein: CASRHRSKGQGYEQYF; CDR3 DNA: TGTGCCAGCAGACACCGTTCTAAGGGACAGGGCTACGAGCAGTACTTC
V gene: TRBV7-2; D gene: TRBD2; J gene: TRBJ2-7; clone size: .; CDR3 protein: CASSLAAGELYEQYF; CDR3 DNA: TGTGCCAGCAGCTTAGCGGCGGGAGAACTCTACGAGCAGTACTTC
V gene: TRBV7-9; D gene: .; J gene: TRBJ1-1; clone size: .; CDR3 protein: CASSLWRDMNTEAFF; CDR3 DNA: TGTGCCAGCAGCTTATGGAGGGACATGAACACTGAAGCTTTCTTT
V gene: TRBV28; D gene: TRBD2; J gene: TRBJ2-5; clone size: .; CDR3 protein: CASSPTSGGDQETQYF; CDR3 DNA: TGTGCCAGCAGTCCGACTAGCGGGGGAGACCAAGAGACCCAGTACTTC
V gene: TRBV5-1; D gene: TRBD1; J gene: TRBJ1-1; clone size: .; CDR3 protein: CASSWDSMNTEAFF; CDR3 DNA: TGCGCCAGCAGCTGGGACAGCATGAACACTGAAGCTTTCTTT